This T cell receptor (beta chain) was sequenced during a study of cytomegalovirus exposure and HLA in healthy donors (dated by TCRdb to about 2017). Context from the whole study: An earlier analysis of some 500 of the donors reported more than 250 Gb of sequence data and some 100 million unique TCR beta sequences from some 180 million T cells. Roughly 300 gigabases of sequencing data and approximately 92 million unique TCR sequences made up an early release that covered roughly 670 HLA-typed donors. Rather than drawing on any new phenotypic data, the later analysis identified candidate immune exposures from TCR beta sequences and the way those sequences occurred across donors. Besides the first cohort of more than 650 subjects, a separate validation cohort made up of around 120 different subjects was used. Donor age, sex, ethnicity and CMV serostatus were compiled together with the repertoire data. On average, approximately 250,000 unique TCR beta nucleotide sequences were sequenced per donor among more than 350 genotyped donors of the cohort, with roughly 18% of those sequences being non-productive. Genome-wide SNP genotypes for about three fifths of the roughly 670 donors were used in a later genetic analysis, which treated that subset as a discovery cohort. Both class I and class II loci were covered by HLA typing, at four-digit resolution. The number of donors typed differed by locus, with about 629-630 for A, B, C, DRB1 and DQB1, over 500 for DQA1, nearly 610 for DPA1, and some 450 for DPB1. The study used immunosequencing to profile the T cell repertoires of approximately 640 subjects and linked those repertoires to cytomegalovirus serostatus. In a later analysis, previously published TCR beta repertoires from more than 500 donors were re-analyzed and high-resolution HLA genotyping was added so that TCR occurrence patterns could be studied. Because of strong linkage in the cohort, roughly five DR-DQ haplotypes were treated as single units for association and clustering. An earlier analysis of about 620 of the donors applied high-throughput TCR beta sequencing to assess whether each TCR beta V gene segment acted as functional or pseudogenic. Of the 398 genotyped donors, approximately 83% fell in the genetic ancestry cluster associated with self-reported Caucasian donors. To predict cytomegalovirus infection status, the study combined high-throughput TCR immunosequencing, statistical association of individual TCRs with disease status, and machine learning. The study aimed to test whether cataloging public T cell receptors could reveal signatures of past pathogen exposure. All discovery cohort repertoires had been generated on a single sequencing platform. Findings and caveats that apply to the study as a whole: HLA typing was unavailable for some donors at each locus, so association tests used only the typed subset. Compared with the 666-donor mean, donors in an Asian-associated ancestry cluster had fewer N-insertions in productive TCRs, according to a later genetic analysis. A total of about 180 TCR beta chains were listed by the study as associated with cytomegalovirus. Assigning TCR associations to individual alleles was difficult when HLA alleles, especially DR and DQ, strongly co-occurred. The presence/absence analyses assumed that sequencing depth was roughly uniform across donors, and that assumption may not be true. A further reported finding was that TCR beta sequences accurately predicted the HLA-A and HLA-B alleles for most subjects in the first cohort. According to a later analysis, TCR association rates differed among HLA loci, with DRB1 alleles showing the most associated TCRs and HLA-C alleles showing the fewest. In vitro tests confirmed that a few of the cytomegalovirus-associated TCR beta chains recognize cytomegalovirus antigens. Immune exposure information for the cohort was limited to CMV serostatus. Correlated functional status among segregating V segments might reflect linkage disequilibrium, but an unknown experimental factor could not be ruled out. Some IMGT-functional V segments, including TRBV6-2 and TRBV6-3, could not be distinguished by the 87-base-pair reads and were therefore excluded. Because counts were too low, roughly 17 rarely observed V segments, including chromosome 9 orphons, were left out of the earlier analysis of a few hundred of the donors. In an earlier analysis of around 600 of the donors, most TCR beta V segments were observed in productive rearrangements about 87% or about 30% of the time, broadly matching IMGT annotations. In a later analysis, HLA-associated TCR beta chains showed more clonal expansion and lower generation probabilities than non-associated chains that were equally common. It was suggested by the authors that the approach could potentially be generalized to other disease states and immunological phenotypes. A later analysis reported that several top co-occurrence clusters appeared linked to parvovirus B19, influenza, CMV and Epstein-Barr virus. The classifier was reported to diagnose cytomegalovirus status with high specificity and sensitivity in both the original and validation cohorts. Most TCR sequences were observed very rarely across donors, whereas some public TCRs were present in many individuals. A later analysis found that most CMV-associated TCR beta chains appeared HLA-restricted, with HLA associations seemingly driven largely by CMV exposure. A later analysis associated about 17,000 TCR beta sequences with specific HLA alleles at a false discovery rate of 0.05. This cohort had only TCR beta chains sequenced, and the lack of alpha or paired-chain data limited which features could be detected. A cluster of highly shared sequence variants was judged likely to represent a technical artifact of the sequencing pipeline. An association between a missense DCLRE1C variant and V-gene and J-gene trimming of TCR beta chains was found in a later genetic analysis and replicated in an independent cohort.

The cohort comprised fewer than 700 healthy bone marrow donors. Cohort members were all nominally healthy when sampled, although unrecorded immune exposures were likely present. The donor tested CMV seropositive, placing the donor among the 289 seropositive members of the cohort. Every donor gave a peripheral blood sample, and the peripheral blood mononuclear cells from that sample were used for TCR beta sequencing. Genomic DNA was extracted from the blood cell samples with the Qiagen DNeasy Blood Extraction Kit. Preparation of the library involved the immunoSEQ multiplex PCR assay. For the multiplex PCR, a mixture combining 60 forward primers for TCR Vbeta segments and 13 reverse primers for TCR Jbeta segments was used. A multiplex PCR assay on genomic DNA amplified the CDR3 region of rearranged TCR beta genes. On the Illumina HiSeq System, the amplified TCR beta libraries were sequenced as 87-base-pair reads. Turning to the authors' computational methods: In a later analysis, tens of millions of unique TCR beta chains were counted across the 500 to 850 repertoires, and approximately 11 million of these chains were shared by at least two donors. To remove PCR and sequencing errors, raw reads were error-corrected and collapsed into unique sequences using a nearest-neighbor algorithm that merged closely related sequences. V, D and J gene segments were assigned by aligning CDR3 sequences to IMGT reference sequences. For a sequence to be retained, at least a six-nucleotide match to both a V gene segment and a J gene segment was required. A rearrangement counted as productive if the CDR3 had no stop codons and remained in frame with V and J, and every other rearrangement counted as non-productive. Following IMGT convention, CDR3 was defined as the stretch from the second conserved V-encoded cysteine to the conserved J-encoded phenylalanine. Sequences without an unambiguous match to a single V gene segment were excluded from the earlier analysis of about 630 of the donors. An earlier analysis of fewer than 650 of the donors classified V segments as functional when productive rearrangements were above 56.7% and as segregating when the standard deviation between donors was above 5%. A statistical classification framework was built for diagnosing cytomegalovirus status from the catalog of TCR beta chain sequences. In a later analysis, TCR nucleotide sequences were compared against IMGT/GENE-DB human TR gene sequences so that V and J genes could be assigned. Using the TCRdist pipeline, a later analysis assigned CDR3 sequences along with most-parsimonious VDJ recombination scenarios. In a later analysis, each TCR beta chain was defined by its CDR3 amino acid sequence together with its V-gene family, and reads lacking a unique V-gene family were excluded. To address suspected cross-contamination and a sequencing artifact, a later analysis removed 592 highly shared, low-generation-probability nucleotide sequences. In a later analysis, a clonal expansion index was calculated for each public chain from normalized within-repertoire ranks of inferred template counts. A later analysis computed generation probabilities with a VDJ recombination model fitted to out-of-frame rearrangements, and checked the results against IGoR. Hypergeometric tests were used in a later analysis to score TCR-TCR, TCR-HLA and TCR-CMV co-occurrence, with a repertoire-size bias correction applied to the TCR pairs. In a later analysis, false discovery rates were estimated by permuting HLA or CMV assignments 20 times. In a later analysis, co-occurring TCRs were grouped with DBSCAN, and TCRdist sequence similarity was added when clustering was performed within HLA-allele-positive subsets. For co-occurrence clustering, repertoires with fewer than 30,000 or more than 120,000 public chains were excluded, along with roughly 5 repertoires with anomalous nucleotide sharing. TCRdb mirrors the immuneACCESS table, restricted to in-frame sequences. Some clones are absent from its copies; in checked studies, under half trace to an unresolved V gene, and the reason for the others is unknown. D and trimming were read from the DNA, whereas the V and J calls and clone size are those reported in that table. The sample table shows about 70,000 clones, and approximately 90% are seen once. In total, the top ten clones hold about 12% of the sample.

Points on this clone: Its antigen remains unidentified. No per-base quality is available; no much larger clone lies one base away.

V is cut back by 8 bases and J by 4 bases, with 15 bases in the junction unmatched. There are 16 amino acids in the CDR3, from cysteine to phenylalanine inclusive. CDR3 DNA only is kept here, 48 bases in frame from base 1. The CDR1 and CDR2 encoded by the germline V gene (reference sequence) are LNHNV and YYDKDF. Recombination linked TRBV15 to TRBJ2-5, and 8 junction bases match TRBD2. This receptor was identified in a woman aged 30 to 39 in good health and CMV-seropositive. Sequencing used PBMCs. Read as DNA, the sequence is TGTGCCACCGCCGGAGGACGGCGCGGGAGGTCAGAGACCCAGTACTTC. Its protein is CATAGGRRGRSETQYF.